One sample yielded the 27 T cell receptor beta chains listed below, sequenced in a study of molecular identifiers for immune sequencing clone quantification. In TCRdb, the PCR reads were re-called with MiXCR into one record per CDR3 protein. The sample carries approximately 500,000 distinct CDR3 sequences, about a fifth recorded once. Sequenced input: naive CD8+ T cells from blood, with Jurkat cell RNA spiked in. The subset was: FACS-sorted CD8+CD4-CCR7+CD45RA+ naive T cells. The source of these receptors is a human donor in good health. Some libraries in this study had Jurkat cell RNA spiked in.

CDR3 nucleotide sequence: TGTGCCAGCAGTTACTCGCCAGGAGCGGCCTACGAGCAGTACTTC. Translated, it gives CASSYSPGAAYEQYF. This rearrangement joins TRBV6-5 to TRBJ2-7; tentative D call: TRBD2 (5 bases). V lost 0 bases and J lost 2, with 11 bases in between. Germline V gene sequence: CDR1 MNHEY, CDR2 SVGAGI. CDR3 length: 15 residues.

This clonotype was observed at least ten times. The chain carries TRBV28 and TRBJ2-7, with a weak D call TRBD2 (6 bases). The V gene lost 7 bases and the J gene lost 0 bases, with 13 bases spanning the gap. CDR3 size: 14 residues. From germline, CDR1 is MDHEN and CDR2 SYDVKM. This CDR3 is CASNSGTPSYEQYF. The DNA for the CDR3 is TGTGCCAGCAACTCCGGGACTCCCTCCTACGAGCAGTACTTC.

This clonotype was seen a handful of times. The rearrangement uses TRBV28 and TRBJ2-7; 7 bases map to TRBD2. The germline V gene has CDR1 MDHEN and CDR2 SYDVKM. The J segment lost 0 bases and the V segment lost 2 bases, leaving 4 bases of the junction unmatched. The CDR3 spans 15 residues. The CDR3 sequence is CASSLERGSSYEQYF. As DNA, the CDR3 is TGTGCCAGCAGTTTAGAGCGGGGAAGCTCCTACGAGCAGTACTTC.

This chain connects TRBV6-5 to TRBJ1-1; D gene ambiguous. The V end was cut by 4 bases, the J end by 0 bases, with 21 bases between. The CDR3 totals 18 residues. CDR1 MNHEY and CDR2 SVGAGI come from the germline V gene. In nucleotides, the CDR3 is TGTGCCAGCAGTTTCCTCTCTTACGCCGGGCGCTTGAACACTGAAGCTTTCTTT. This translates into CASSFLSYAGRLNTEAFF.

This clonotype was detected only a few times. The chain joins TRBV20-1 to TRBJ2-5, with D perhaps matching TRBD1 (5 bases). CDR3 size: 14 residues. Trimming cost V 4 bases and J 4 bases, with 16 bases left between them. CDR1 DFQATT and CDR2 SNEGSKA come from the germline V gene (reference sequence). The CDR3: CSAKAGLPAETQYF. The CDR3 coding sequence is TGCAGTGCTAAAGCAGGGTTGCCAGCAGAGACCCAGTACTTC.

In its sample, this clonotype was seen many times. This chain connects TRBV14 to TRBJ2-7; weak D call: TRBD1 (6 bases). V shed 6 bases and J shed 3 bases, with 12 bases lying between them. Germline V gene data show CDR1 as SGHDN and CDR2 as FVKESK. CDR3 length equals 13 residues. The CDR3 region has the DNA TGTGCCAGCAGTACAGGGATCGACTACGAGCAGTACTTC. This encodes CASSTGIDYEQYF.

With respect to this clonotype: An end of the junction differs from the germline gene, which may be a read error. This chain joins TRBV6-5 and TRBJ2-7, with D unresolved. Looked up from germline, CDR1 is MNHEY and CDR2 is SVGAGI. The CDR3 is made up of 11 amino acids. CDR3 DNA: TGTGCCAGCGGATTCTCCTACGGGCAGTACTTC. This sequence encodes CASGFSYGQYF.

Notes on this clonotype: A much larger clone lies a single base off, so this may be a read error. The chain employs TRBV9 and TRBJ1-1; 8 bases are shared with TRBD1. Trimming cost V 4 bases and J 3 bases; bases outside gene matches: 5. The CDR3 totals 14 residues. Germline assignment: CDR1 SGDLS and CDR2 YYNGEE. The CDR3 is CASSSGGWDTEAFF. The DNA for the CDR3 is TGTGCCAGCAGCTCAGGGGGCTGGGACACTGAAGCTTTCTTT.

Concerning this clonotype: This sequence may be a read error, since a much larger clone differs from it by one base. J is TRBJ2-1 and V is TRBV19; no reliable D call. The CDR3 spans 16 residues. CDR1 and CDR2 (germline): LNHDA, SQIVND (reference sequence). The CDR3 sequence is CASSIGMRSQYNEQSF. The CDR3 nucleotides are TGTGCCAGTAGTATAGGAATGAGGAGCCAGTACAATGAGCAGTCCTTC.

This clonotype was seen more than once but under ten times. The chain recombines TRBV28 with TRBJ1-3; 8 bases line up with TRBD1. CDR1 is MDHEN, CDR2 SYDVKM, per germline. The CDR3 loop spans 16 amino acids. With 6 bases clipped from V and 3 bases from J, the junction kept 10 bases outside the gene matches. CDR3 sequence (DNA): TGTGCCAGCAGCCGGGACAGGAGCGCTTTTGGAAACACCATATATTTT. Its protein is CASSRDRSAFGNTIYF.

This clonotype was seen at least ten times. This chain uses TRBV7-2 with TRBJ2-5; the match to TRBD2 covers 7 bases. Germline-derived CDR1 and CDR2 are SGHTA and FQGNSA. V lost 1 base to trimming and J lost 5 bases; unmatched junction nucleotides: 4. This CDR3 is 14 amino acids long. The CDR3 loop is CASSLGAGEETQYF. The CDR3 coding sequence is TGTGCCAGCAGCTTAGGGGCGGGGGAGGAGACCCAGTACTTC.

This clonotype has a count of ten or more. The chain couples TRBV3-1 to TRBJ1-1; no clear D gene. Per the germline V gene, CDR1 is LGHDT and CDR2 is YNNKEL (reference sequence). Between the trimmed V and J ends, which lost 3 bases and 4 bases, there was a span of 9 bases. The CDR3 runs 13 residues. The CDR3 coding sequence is TGTGCCAGCAGCCAGGCAGGATCCACTGAAGCTTTCTTT. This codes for CASSQAGSTEAFF.

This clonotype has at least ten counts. CDR3 in DNA: TGTGCCAGCAGCCCGAGGACTAGCGGGAAGGAGCAGTTCTTC. It codes for CASSPRTSGKEQFF. The chain recombines TRBV7-9 with TRBJ2-1; 12 bases are shared with TRBD2. J lost 10 bases, V lost 5 bases, and 6 bases had no gene match. This CDR3 is built from 14 residues. The germline V gene has CDR1 SEHNR and CDR2 FQNEAQ (reference sequence).

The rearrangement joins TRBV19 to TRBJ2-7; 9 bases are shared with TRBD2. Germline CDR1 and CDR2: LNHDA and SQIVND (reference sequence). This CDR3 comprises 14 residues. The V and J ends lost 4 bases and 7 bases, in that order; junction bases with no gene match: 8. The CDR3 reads CASSTLAGTQEQYF. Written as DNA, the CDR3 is TGTGCCAGTAGTACCCTAGCGGGGACCCAGGAGCAGTACTTC.

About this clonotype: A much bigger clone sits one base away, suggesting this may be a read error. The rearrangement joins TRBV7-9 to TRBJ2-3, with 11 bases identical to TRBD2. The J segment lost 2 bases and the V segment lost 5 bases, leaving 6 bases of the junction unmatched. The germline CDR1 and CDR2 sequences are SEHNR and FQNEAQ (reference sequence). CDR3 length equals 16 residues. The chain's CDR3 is CASSTTSGGLTDTQYF. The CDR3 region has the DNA TGTGCCAGCAGCACCACTAGCGGGGGACTCACAGATACGCAGTATTTT.

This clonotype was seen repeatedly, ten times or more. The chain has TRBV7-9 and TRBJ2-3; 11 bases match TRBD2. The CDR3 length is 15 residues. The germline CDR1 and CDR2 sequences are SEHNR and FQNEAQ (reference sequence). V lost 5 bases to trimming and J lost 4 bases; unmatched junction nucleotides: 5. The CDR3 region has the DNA TGTGCCAGCAGCCTACTAGCGGGAGAGCCAGATACGCAGTATTTT. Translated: CASSLLAGEPDTQYF.

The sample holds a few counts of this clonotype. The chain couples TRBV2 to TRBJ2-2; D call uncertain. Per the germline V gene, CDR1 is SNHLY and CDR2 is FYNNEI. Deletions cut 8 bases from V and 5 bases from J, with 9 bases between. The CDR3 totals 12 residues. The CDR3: CASRKGTGELFF. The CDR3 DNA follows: TGTGCCAGCCGGAAAGGAACCGGGGAGCTGTTTTTT.

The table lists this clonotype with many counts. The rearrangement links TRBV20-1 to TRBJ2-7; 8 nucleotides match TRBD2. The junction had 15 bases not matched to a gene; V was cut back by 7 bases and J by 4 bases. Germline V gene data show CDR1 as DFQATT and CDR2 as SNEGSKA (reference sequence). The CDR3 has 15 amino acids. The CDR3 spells CSVSYSGSVSYEQYF. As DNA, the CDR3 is TGCAGTGTTAGCTACAGCGGGAGTGTTTCATACGAGCAGTACTTC.

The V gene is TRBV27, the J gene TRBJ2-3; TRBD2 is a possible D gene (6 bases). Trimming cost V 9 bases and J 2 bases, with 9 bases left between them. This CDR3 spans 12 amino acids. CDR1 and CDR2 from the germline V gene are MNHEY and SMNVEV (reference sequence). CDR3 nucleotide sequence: TGTGCCAGTAGCGGTTACACAGATACGCAGTATTTT. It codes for CASSGYTDTQYF.

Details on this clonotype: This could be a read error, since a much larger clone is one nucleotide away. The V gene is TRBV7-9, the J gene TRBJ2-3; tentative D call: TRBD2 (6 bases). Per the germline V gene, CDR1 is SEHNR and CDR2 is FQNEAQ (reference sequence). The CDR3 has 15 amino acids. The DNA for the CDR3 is TGTGCCAGCAGCTCCCGCTCCTATCGCGGGGATACGCGGTATTTT. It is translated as CASSSRSYRGDTRYF. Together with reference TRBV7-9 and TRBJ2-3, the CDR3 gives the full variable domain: DTGVSQNPRHKITKRGQNVTFRCDPISEHNRLYWYRQTLGQGPEFLTYFQNEAQLEKSRLLSDRFSAERPKGSFSTLEIQRTEQGDSAMYLCASSSRSYRGDTRYFGPGTRLTVL.

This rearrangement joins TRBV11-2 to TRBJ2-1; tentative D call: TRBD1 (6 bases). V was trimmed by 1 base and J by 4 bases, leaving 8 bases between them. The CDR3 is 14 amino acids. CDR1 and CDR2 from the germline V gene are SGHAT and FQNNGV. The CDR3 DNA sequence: TGTGCCAGCAGCTTAGGGACAGAGTACAATGAGCAGTTCTTC. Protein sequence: CASSLGTEYNEQFF.

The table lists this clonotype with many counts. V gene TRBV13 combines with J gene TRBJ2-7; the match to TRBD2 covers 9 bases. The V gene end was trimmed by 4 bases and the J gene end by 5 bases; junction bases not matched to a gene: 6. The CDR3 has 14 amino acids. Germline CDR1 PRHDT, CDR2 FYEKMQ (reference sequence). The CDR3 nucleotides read TGTGCCAGCAGCTCCCGCGGGAGGGCCCACGAGCAGTACTTC. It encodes CASSSRGRAHEQYF.

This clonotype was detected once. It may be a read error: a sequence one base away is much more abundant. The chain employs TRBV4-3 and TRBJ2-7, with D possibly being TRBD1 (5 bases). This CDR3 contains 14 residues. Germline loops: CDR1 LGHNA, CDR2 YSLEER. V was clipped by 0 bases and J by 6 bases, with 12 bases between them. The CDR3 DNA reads TGCGCCAGCAGCCAAGATTGGGCAGGGTGCGAGCAGTACTTC. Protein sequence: CASSQDWAGCEQYF.

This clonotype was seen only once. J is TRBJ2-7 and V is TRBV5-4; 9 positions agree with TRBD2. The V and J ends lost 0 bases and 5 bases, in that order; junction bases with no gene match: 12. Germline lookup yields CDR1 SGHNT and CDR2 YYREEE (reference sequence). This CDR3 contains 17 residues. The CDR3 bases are TGTGCCAGCAGCTTGGGTTCTCCGGCGGGAGGGCCCCACGAGCAGTACTTC. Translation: CASSLGSPAGGPHEQYF.

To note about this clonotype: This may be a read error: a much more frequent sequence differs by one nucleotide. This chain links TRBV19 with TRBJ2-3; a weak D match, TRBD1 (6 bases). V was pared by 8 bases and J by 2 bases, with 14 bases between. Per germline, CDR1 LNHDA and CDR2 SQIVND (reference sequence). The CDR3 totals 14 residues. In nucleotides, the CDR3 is TGTGCCAGTGCTGAGGACAGCTACACAGATACGCAGTATTTT. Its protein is CASAEDSYTDTQYF.

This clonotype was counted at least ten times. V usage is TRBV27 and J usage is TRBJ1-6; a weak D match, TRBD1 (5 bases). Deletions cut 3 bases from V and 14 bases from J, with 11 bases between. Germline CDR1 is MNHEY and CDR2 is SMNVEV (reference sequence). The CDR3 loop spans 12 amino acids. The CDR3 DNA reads TGTGCCAGCAGTTTTCAGGACATGGCCCTCCACTTT. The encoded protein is CASSFQDMALHF.

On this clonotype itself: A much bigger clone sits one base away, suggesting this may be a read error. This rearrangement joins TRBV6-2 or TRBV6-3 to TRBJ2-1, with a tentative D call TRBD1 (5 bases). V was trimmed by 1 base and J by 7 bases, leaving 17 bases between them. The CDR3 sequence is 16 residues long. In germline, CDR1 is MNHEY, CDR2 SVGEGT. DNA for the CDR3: TGTGCCAGCAGTTACTTAGAATCTCCCAGGGAAAATGAGCAGTTCTTC. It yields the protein CASSYLESPRENEQFF.